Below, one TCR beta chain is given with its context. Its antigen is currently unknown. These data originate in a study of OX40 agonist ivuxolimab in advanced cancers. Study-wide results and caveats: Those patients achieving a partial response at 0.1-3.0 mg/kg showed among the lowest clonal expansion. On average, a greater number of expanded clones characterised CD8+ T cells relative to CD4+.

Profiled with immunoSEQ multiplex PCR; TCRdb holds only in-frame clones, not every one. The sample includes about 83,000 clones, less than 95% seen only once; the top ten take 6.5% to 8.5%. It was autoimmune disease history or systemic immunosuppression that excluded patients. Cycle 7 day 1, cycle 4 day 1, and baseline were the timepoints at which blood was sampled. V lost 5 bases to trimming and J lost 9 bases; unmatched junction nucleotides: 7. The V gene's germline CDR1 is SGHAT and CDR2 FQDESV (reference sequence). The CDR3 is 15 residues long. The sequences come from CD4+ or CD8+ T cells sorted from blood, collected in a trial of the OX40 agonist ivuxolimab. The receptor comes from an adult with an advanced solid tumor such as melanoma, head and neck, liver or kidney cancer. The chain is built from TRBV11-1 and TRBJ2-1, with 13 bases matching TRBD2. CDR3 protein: CASSPGLAGSSEQFF. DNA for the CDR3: TGTGCCAGCAGCCCGGGACTAGCGGGGTCGAGTGAGCAGTTCTTC.